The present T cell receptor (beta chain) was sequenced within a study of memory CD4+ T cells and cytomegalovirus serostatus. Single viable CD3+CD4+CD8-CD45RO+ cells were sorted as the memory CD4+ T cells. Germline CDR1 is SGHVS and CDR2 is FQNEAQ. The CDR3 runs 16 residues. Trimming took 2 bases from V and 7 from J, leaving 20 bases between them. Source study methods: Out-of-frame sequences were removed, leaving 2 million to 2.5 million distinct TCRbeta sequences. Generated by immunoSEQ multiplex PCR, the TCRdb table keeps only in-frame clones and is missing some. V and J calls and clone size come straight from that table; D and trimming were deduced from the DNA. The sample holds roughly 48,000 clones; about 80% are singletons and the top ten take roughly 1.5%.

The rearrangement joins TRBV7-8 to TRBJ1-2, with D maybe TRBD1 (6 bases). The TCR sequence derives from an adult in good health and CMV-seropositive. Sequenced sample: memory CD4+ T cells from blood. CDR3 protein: CASSLQRTALLGGYTF. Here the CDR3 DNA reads TGTGCCAGCAGCTTACAAAGGACAGCCTTATTGGGTGGCTACACCTTC.